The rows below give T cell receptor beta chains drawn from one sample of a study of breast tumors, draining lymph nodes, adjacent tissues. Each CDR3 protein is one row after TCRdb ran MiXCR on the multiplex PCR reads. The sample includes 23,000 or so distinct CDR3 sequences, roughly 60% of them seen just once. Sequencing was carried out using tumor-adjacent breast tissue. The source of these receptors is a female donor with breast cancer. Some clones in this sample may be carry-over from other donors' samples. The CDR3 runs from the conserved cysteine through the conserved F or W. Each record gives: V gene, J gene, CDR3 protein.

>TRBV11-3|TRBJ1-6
CASSLKATGGRVSPLHF
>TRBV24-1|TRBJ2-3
CATSVDDF
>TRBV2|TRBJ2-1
CASSPYNEQFF
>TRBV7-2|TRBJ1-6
CASSLLGTGNNSPLHF
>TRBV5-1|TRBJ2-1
CASSSSLVGQREQFF
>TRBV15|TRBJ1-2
CATSRDTGIHGYTF
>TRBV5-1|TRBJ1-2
CASNIVGTGVGYTF
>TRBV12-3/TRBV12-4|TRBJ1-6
CASSLAGTAYNSPLHF
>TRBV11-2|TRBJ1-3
CASSQLPGQGHTIYF
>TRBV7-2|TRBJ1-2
CASSLARGSYGYTF
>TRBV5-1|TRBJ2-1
CASSLGLATGNEQFF
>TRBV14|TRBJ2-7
CASSYIEEQYF
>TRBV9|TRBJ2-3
CASSVDLDTQYF
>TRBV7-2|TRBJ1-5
CASSLWDRVNQPQHF
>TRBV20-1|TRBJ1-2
CSARARQDGYTF
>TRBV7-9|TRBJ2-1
CASSLLAGYNEQFF
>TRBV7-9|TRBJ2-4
CASSLGSTGENIQHF
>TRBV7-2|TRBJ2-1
CASGLTLYRDEQFF
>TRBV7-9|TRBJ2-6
CASSPGTPGANVLPF
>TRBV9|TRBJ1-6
CASSVAGGSGSPLHF
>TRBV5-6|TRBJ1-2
CASSYGTGKDYGYTF
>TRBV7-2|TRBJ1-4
CASSLGLNGKLFF